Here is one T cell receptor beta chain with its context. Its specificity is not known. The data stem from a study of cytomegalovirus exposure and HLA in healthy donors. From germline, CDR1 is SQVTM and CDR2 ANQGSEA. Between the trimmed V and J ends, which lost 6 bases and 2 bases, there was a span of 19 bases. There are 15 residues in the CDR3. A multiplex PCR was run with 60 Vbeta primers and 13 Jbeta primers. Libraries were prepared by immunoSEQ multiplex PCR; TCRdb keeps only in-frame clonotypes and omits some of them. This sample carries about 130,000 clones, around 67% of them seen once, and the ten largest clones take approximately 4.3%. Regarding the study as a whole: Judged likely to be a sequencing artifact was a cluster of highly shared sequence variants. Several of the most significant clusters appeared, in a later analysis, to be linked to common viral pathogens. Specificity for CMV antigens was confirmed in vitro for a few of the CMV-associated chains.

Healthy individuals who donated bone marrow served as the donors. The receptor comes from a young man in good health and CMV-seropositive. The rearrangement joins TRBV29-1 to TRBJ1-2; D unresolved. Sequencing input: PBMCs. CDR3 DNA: TGCAGCGTGGACCTATCGGCGGAGGCGAACTATGGCTACACCTTC. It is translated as CSVDLSAEANYGYTF.